The present T cell receptor (beta chain) was sequenced within a study of metastatic and nonmetastatic thyroid tumors. Study at large: A comparison of repertoires was made across blood and tumor or nodule tissue from malignant and benign thyroid patients.

All patients were untreated before thyroid surgery. In the study's own analysis: CDR3 differences across clinicopathological groups were used to build a distant-metastasis classifier for papillary thyroid cancer. TCRdb re-clonotyped the PCR reads via MiXCR. The V and J calls were not made by the authors but by TCRdb's processing. The sample carries roughly 7,400 clones, approximately 40% recorded once. This CDR3 has 15 residues. Germline V lookup: CDR1 MNHEY, CDR2 SVGAGI. Study-wide results and limits: In blood and tumor, TCR beta diversity was reportedly significantly higher in malignant thyroid tumors than in benign nodules.

Concerning this clone itself: Its antigen remains unidentified. An end of the junction does not agree with germline; a read error may underlie this.

The sequencing sample was made of tumor tissue. The chain joins TRBV6-5 to TRBJ2-7, with D possibly being TRBD1 or TRBD2 (5 bases each). The receptor's source is a female donor with papillary thyroid cancer or a benign thyroid nodule (not recorded which). Some clones in this sample may be carry-over from other donors' samples. The CDR3 reads CASSSFIWGSYEHYF. As DNA, the CDR3 is TGTGCCAGCAGTTCATTTATTTGGGGGTCCTACGAGCACTACTTC.